Listed below are T cell receptor beta chains from one sample, sequenced in a study of blood T cell repertoires in COVID-19. Using immunoSEQ multiplex PCR, the repertoire was profiled, and TCRdb retains in-frame clones only, with some absent. This table has about 440,000 clones, 90% appearing once. Source material: PBMCs or T cells enriched from blood (not recorded which). The receptors derive from a man in his late teens or twenties who had recovered from COVID-19. The CDR3 runs from the conserved cysteine through the conserved F or W. Each record gives: D gene, J gene, V gene, clone size, CDR3 DNA, CDR3 protein. A D gene is named only where the DNA matches it firmly. Only part of the rows carry a size: once, few, many, or a class if the clone is expanded.

>TRBD2|TRBJ2-1|TRBV27|once
TGTGCCAGCAGTTTATACCAAAGCGGGGGCTCCTACAATGAGCAGTTCTTC
CASSLYQSGGSYNEQFF
>TRBD1|TRBJ2-5|TRBV5-6|.
TGTGCCAGCAGCTCGGGACAGGGGACAGAGACCCAGTACTTC
CASSSGQGTETQYF
>.|TRBJ1-5|TRBV19|.
TGTGCCAGTCGGGGCGGGGGGGGCTATCAGCCCCAGCATTTT
CASRGGGGYQPQHF
>TRBD1|TRBJ1-1|TRBV9|once
TGTGCCAGCAGCACACACGGGGACAGGATGAACACTGAAGCTTTCTTT
CASSTHGDRMNTEAFF
>.|TRBJ2-3|TRBV28|.
TGTGCCAGCAGTTTAACTGGGGGGGGGCTAACACCAGATAGCACAGATACGCAGTATTTT
CASSLTGGGLTPDSTDTQYF
>.|TRBJ1-2|TRBV5-1|.
TGCGCCAGCAGCTTGGGTCAGTTCAGCTATGGCTACACCTTC
CASSLGQFSYGYTF
>TRBD1|TRBJ1-4|TRBV3-1/TRBV3-2|.
TGTGCCAGCAGCCAAGGTACCAGGGGGACAGCTAATGAAAAACTGTTTTTT
CASSQGTRGTANEKLFF
>TRBD2|TRBJ2-3|TRBV19|.
TGTGCCAGTAATCCGGGAGGAGGGACAGATACGCAGTATTTT
CASNPGGGTDTQYF
>.|TRBJ2-7|TRBV30|.
TGTGCCTGGAGTCTTTTAGGCGGGACCTACGAGCAGTACTTC
CAWSLLGGTYEQYF
>TRBD1|TRBJ1-5|TRBV10-3|.
TGTGCCACCCCAATGACAGGGGACAATCAGCCCCAGCATTTT
CATPMTGDNQPQHF
>TRBD1|TRBJ1-4|TRBV5-1|once
TGCGCCAGCAGGTCCGGGACAGAGAATGAAAAACTGTTTTTT
CASRSGTENEKLFF
>.|TRBJ1-1|TRBV19|.
TGTGCCAGTTGGCCAACAGGGTCGCGTAAGGCTGAAGCTTTCTTT
CASWPTGSRKAEAFF
>TRBD1|TRBJ1-5|TRBV6-5|.
TGTGCCAGCAGCACAGGGACAGGGAGGAATCAGCCCCAGCATTTT
CASSTGTGRNQPQHF
>.|TRBJ1-3|TRBV5-6|.
TGTGCCAGCAGCTCCGTGGGAAACACCATATATTTT
CASSSVGNTIYF
>TRBD1|TRBJ1-5|TRBV28|.
TGTGCCAGCAGCGCCGGGACAGGGGGAGGACAGCCCCAGCATTTT
CASSAGTGGGQPQHF
>TRBD1|TRBJ1-5|TRBV18|.
TGTGCCAGCTCACACGGGACAGCGAGCAATCAGCCCCAGCATTTT
CASSHGTASNQPQHF
>TRBD2|TRBJ2-1|TRBV30|.
TGTGCCTGGAGTCGAAGCGGGAGCTACAATGAGCAGTTCTTC
CAWSRSGSYNEQFF
>.|TRBJ2-2|TRBV19|.
TGTGCCAGTAGTATACGGGTCGCCGGGGAGCTGTTTTTT
CASSIRVAGELFF
>.|TRBJ2-7|TRBV19|.
TGTGCCAGTAAGGGTCCCATCGAAACAGGGTCCTACGAGCAGTACTTC
CASKGPIETGSYEQYF
>.|TRBJ2-5|TRBV18|.
TGTGCCAGCTCACCATATCAGGAAGAGACCCAGTACTTC
CASSPYQEETQYF
>.|TRBJ1-1|TRBV14|once
TGTGCCAGCAGCCCGAGCGGATGGAACACTGAAGCTTTCTTT
CASSPSGWNTEAFF
>.|TRBJ2-7|TRBV3-1/TRBV3-2|.
TGTGCCAGCAGCCAAGAGGCTAGAGGCGAGCAGTACTTC
CASSQEARGEQYF
>.|TRBJ1-6|TRBV2|few
TGTGCCACCTCCATACAGGAGAGTTATAATTCACCCCTCCACTTT
CATSIQESYNSPLHF
>TRBD1|TRBJ1-6|TRBV5-1|.
TGCGCCAGCAGCTTGGAAGGGACAGGGGCGTTGTCGGTTGGGTCACCCCTCCACTTT
CASSLEGTGALSVGSPLHF
>.|TRBJ2-3|TRBV27|few
TGTGCCAGCAGTAAAGAAGGACAGCACACAGATACGCAGTATTTT
CASSKEGQHTDTQYF
>TRBD2|TRBJ2-7|TRBV18|.
TGTGCCAGCTCACCAGGGGAGGGCCCCTACGAGCAGTACTTC
CASSPGEGPYEQYF
>TRBD1|TRBJ2-7|TRBV27|.
TGTGCCAGCAGCCCCTACCGGGACAGGGCCTACGAGCAGTACTTC
CASSPYRDRAYEQYF
>TRBD1|TRBJ1-5|TRBV11-2|.
TGTGCCAGCAGCCCCGACAGGGATCAGCCCCAGCATTTT
CASSPDRDQPQHF
>.|TRBJ1-1|TRBV6-5|.
TGTGCCAGCAGTAACTCTAGGAGTCGTACTGAAGCTTTCTTT
CASSNSRSRTEAFF
>.|TRBJ1-2|TRBV28|.
TGTGCCAGCAGTTTGACAAGGCTATGGAACTATGGCTACACCTTC
CASSLTRLWNYGYTF
>TRBD2|TRBJ2-1|TRBV3-1/TRBV3-2|.
TGTGCCAGCAGTCTCGGACTAGCGGGAGGGCAGAATGAGCAGTTCTTC
CASSLGLAGGQNEQFF
>.|TRBJ2-7|TRBV15|.
TGTGCCACCAGCAGAGATCAATCGCTAGATTATTGGCGGTACGAGCAGTACTTC
CATSRDQSLDYWRYEQYF
>.|TRBJ1-1|TRBV14|.
TGTGCCAGCAGACCTACAGGGCTGAACACTGAAGCTTTCTTT
CASRPTGLNTEAFF
>TRBD1|TRBJ1-2|TRBV27|.
TGTGCCAGCAGTCCAGGACAGGGGGCGAGTGGCTACACCTTC
CASSPGQGASGYTF
>.|TRBJ2-7|TRBV5-1|.
TGCGCCAGCAGCTCGGCGGCGGGGTACGAGCAGTACTTC
CASSSAAGYEQYF
>.|TRBJ1-1|TRBV3-1/TRBV3-2|.
TGTGCCAGCAGCCCCAGGGTCACAGATTTCGCTGAAGCTTTCTTT
CASSPRVTDFAEAFF
>.|TRBJ2-3|TRBV7-2|.
TGTGCCAGCAGCTTAGCCCCGGTTTCTTCGGATACGCAGTATTTT
CASSLAPVSSDTQYF
>.|TRBJ1-1|TRBV27|once
TGTGCCAGCAGTTTAAGTTGGCAGATGAACACTGAAGCTTTCTTT
CASSLSWQMNTEAFF
>TRBD1|TRBJ1-4|TRBV3-1/TRBV3-2|.
TGTGCCAGCAGCCAGGCCGGGACAGGGAATGAAAAACTGTTTTTT
CASSQAGTGNEKLFF
>.|TRBJ2-1|TRBV4-1|.
TGCGCCAGCAGCTCGGGTTCTAGCTCCTACAATGAGCAGTTCTTC
CASSSGSSSYNEQFF
>TRBD1|TRBJ2-2|TRBV10-1|.
TGCGCCAGCAGCGCTAGGACAGGGGGCGGCGGGGAGCTGTTTTTT
CASSARTGGGGELFF
>.|TRBJ2-1|TRBV9|.
TGTGCCAGCAGCGGACGGTACGGGTCGAACAATGAGCAGTTCTTC
CASSGRYGSNNEQFF
>TRBD1|TRBJ2-7|TRBV11-2|.
TGTGCCAGCAGGAAACTAGGGACAGGCTACGAGCAGTACTTC
CASRKLGTGYEQYF
>.|TRBJ1-3|TRBV24-1|.
TGTGCCACCACTCCAAATCCGGGGGTTACTAGGACTGGAAACACCATATATTTT
CATTPNPGVTRTGNTIYF
>.|TRBJ1-4|TRBV27|.
TGTGCCAGCGGCGAGGACAGAAATGAAAAACTGTTTTTT
CASGEDRNEKLFF
>TRBD1|TRBJ2-2|TRBV30|.
TGTGCCTTGGAGATGACAGGGGGTACCGGGGAGCTGTTTTTT
CALEMTGGTGELFF
>.|TRBJ1-3|TRBV19|.
TGTGCCAGTGAAGGAGGTGCTGGAAACACCATATATTTT
CASEGGAGNTIYF
>.|TRBJ2-4|TRBV28|.
TGTGCCAGCAGTCCGGGGGTAACCATAGCCAAAAACATTCAGTACTTC
CASSPGVTIAKNIQYF
>.|TRBJ1-1|TRBV19|.
TGTGCCAGTAGTTGGGGGGGCCAAACTGAAGCTTTCTTT
CASSWGGQTEAFF
>.|TRBJ1-2|TRBV7-9|few
TGTGCCAGCAGCTTAGTTACGGGTGTGGTGGATGGCTACACCTTC
CASSLVTGVVDGYTF
>.|TRBJ2-3|TRBV6-5|.
TGTGCCAGCAGTTACTCAGTAGAAACAGATACGCAGTATTTT
CASSYSVETDTQYF
>TRBD1|TRBJ2-7|TRBV11-2|.
TGTGCCAGCAGCTCCTTGACAGGGGGCTCCTACGAGCAGTACTTC
CASSSLTGGSYEQYF
>.|TRBJ1-5|TRBV10-2|.
TGCGCCAGCAGCGGGTCCACCGGAAATCAGCCCCAGCATTTT
CASSGSTGNQPQHF
>TRBD1|TRBJ1-6|TRBV6-5|.
TGTGCCAGCAGCGTGGGACAGCCAAGTTCACCCCTCCACTTT
CASSVGQPSSPLHF
>.|TRBJ1-5|TRBV9|.
TGTGCCAGCAGCCCCGGGGGGGCTAATAGGGATCAGCCCCAGCATTTT
CASSPGGANRDQPQHF
>TRBD2|TRBJ2-7|TRBV27|.
TGTGCCAGCAGTTTATCTGCGGGGGACTTGTACGAGCAGTACTTC
CASSLSAGDLYEQYF
>TRBD1|TRBJ1-1|TRBV2|.
TGTGCCAGCAGGAGACAGGGATGGGCTTTCTTT
CASRRQGWAFF
>.|TRBJ1-1|TRBV5-5|once
TGTGCCAGCAGCTTTAATAGGGCGGGGAACGGTGAAGCTTTCTTT
CASSFNRAGNGEAFF
>.|TRBJ2-4|TRBV5-5|.
TGTGCCAGCAGCTTGGAGGGGGAAGGGTTAAACATTCAGTACTTC
CASSLEGEGLNIQYF
>.|TRBJ1-1|TRBV3-1/TRBV3-2|.
TGTGCCAGCAGCCAAGGTAGAGGAGGTGTTGCTTTCTTT
CASSQGRGGVAFF